This T cell receptor (beta chain) was profiled in a study of T cell repertoires in cytomegalovirus infection. Study-wide background: CMV infection plus the matching HLA type was flagged by public TCR beta signatures.

Of note for this clonotype: No antigen is known for it.

The CDR3 length is 12 residues. Trimming left V 2 bases short and J 3 bases short, with 2 bases between. Germline values: CDR1 MNHEY, CDR2 SVGEGT. General study findings and limits: Summed frequency of shared TCR beta families picked out CMV carriers who also had the relevant HLA. HLA-C-restricted CMV-specific TCR beta clonotypes were dominant in the ex vivo response.

Each CDR3 protein gets one entry after TCRdb re-called the reads with MiXCR. The profile covers approximately 100,000 distinct CDR3 sequences, with roughly 39% appearing a single time and 74% taken by the ten largest. This clonotype was sampled from a human donor in good health (CMV status not recorded). Some clones in this sample may be carry-over from other donors' samples. The chain couples TRBV6-2 or TRBV6-3 to TRBJ1-5; D is undetermined. This material consisted of CD8+ T cells from cultured PBMCs, taken from culture after CMV antigen stimulation. CDR3 loop: CASSYTNQPQHF. The DNA for the CDR3 is TGTGCCAGCAGTTACACCAATCAGCCCCAGCATTTT.